The next 25 T cell receptor beta chains were all read from a single sample in a study of T cell repertoires in cytomegalovirus infection. TCRdb re-called the reads with MiXCR, one entry per CDR3 protein. The repertoire includes about 300,000 distinct CDR3 sequences, about 9.2% of them detected once, and around 2.5% sits in the top ten. The sequencing input was PBMCs. The receptor source for this set is a human donor in good health (CMV status not recorded). Some clones in this sample may be carry-over from other donors' samples.

Ten or more counts support this clonotype. V gene TRBV12-3 or TRBV12-4 combines with J gene TRBJ1-1; 11 bases align to TRBD1. There are 17 residues in the CDR3. Trimming cost V 3 bases and J 1 base; bases outside gene matches: 7. The CDR3 DNA follows: TGTGCCAGCAGTTTCCGGGACAGGGGGTCTGAGAACACTGAAGCTTTCTTT. Protein: CASSFRDRGSENTEAFF.

This chain links TRBV4-2 with TRBJ2-1, with 10 bases that match TRBD2. The V segment lost 3 bases and the J segment 0 bases; nucleotides outside the gene matches: 8. The germline gives CDR1 LGHNA, CDR2 YNFKEQ. This CDR3 has 18 residues. CDR3 nucleotide sequence: TGTGCCAGCAGCCAGTTAGCGGGGGGCCTTAGCTCCTACAATGAGCAGTTCTTC. Protein sequence: CASSQLAGGLSSYNEQFF.

On this clonotype: A read error may explain this, as a much larger clone is one base away. The rearrangement links TRBV6-2 or TRBV6-3 to TRBJ2-7; no definite D call. The V gene lost 6 bases and the J gene lost 5 bases, with 14 bases spanning the gap. The CDR3 is made up of 13 amino acids. From germline, CDR1 is MNHEY and CDR2 SVGEGT. In DNA, the CDR3 is TGTGCCAGCAGAATGTCGGGTGCCAACGAGCAGTACGTC. It encodes CASRMSGANEQYV.

This clonotype was picked up many times. The V and J genes are TRBV5-5 and TRBJ2-1; D possibly corresponds to TRBD1 (6 bases). Per germline, CDR1 SGHKS and CDR2 YYEKEE (reference sequence). There are 15 residues in the CDR3. V dropped 2 bases and J dropped 5 bases, with 14 bases sitting between them. CDR3 protein: CASSLWQGPHNEQFF. Here the CDR3 DNA reads TGTGCCAGCAGCTTATGGCAGGGGCCACACAATGAGCAGTTCTTC.

This clonotype was recorded at least ten times. The chain carries TRBV7-8 and TRBJ2-3; no clear D. This CDR3 contains 14 residues. V shed 0 bases and J shed 14 bases, with 18 bases lying between them. CDR1 and CDR2 (germline): SGHVS, FQNEAQ. CDR3 residues: CASSLAYGKDPGYF. CDR3 DNA sequence: TGTGCCAGCAGCTTAGCTTACGGAAAAGACCCGGGGTATTTT.

This clonotype was seen repeatedly, ten times or more. The chain is built from TRBV27 and TRBJ1-1; 9 nucleotides align to TRBD1. The germline gives CDR1 MNHEY, CDR2 SMNVEV (reference sequence). V was clipped by 4 bases and J by 0 bases; unmatched bases: 9. The CDR3 contains 17 residues. CDR3 region: CASSSGQGTLLNTEAFF. In nucleotides, the CDR3 is TGTGCCAGCAGTTCCGGACAGGGGACCCTTTTGAACACTGAAGCTTTCTTT.

The J gene is TRBJ2-7, the V gene TRBV28; TRBD1 matches at 8 bases. This CDR3 spans 14 amino acids. V lost 5 bases and J lost 5; bases outside the gene matches: 8. CDR1 is MDHEN and CDR2 is SYDVKM in the germline V gene. The DNA of the CDR3 is TGTGCCAGCAGTCCGACGACAGGGGTGGACGAGCAGTACGTC. Amino acid sequence: CASSPTTGVDEQYV.

This clonotype was counted many times. This chain links TRBV7-2 with TRBJ2-5, with TRBD2 identical over 8 bases. Trimming took 5 bases from V and 2 from J; bases not matched to a gene: 4. Germline lookup yields CDR1 SGHTA and CDR2 FQGNSA. The CDR3 totals 14 residues. CDR3 bases: TGTGCCAGCAGCCGGGGGGGCTCTCAAGAGACCCAGTACTTC. This translates into CASSRGGSQETQYF.

A word on this clonotype: This sequence may be a read error, since a much larger clone differs from it by one base. The V call is TRBV5-1, the J call TRBJ2-5; TRBD1 matches 7 bases. The CDR3 consists of 15 residues. Germline CDR1 and CDR2: SGHRS and YFSETQ. The V segment lost 7 bases and the J segment 2 bases; nucleotides outside the gene matches: 11. CDR3 DNA: TGCGCCAGCTGCTCCGCCGGGACAGCACAAGAGACCCAGTACTTC. Residues: CASCSAGTAQETQYF.

This chain uses TRBV29-1 with TRBJ2-7; D is ambiguous. Looked up from germline, CDR1 is SQVTM and CDR2 is ANQGSEA. The CDR3 loop spans 12 amino acids. V was clipped by 4 bases and J by 2 bases, with 9 bases between them. CDR3 in amino acids: CSVVGHTYEQYF. CDR3 DNA sequence: TGCAGCGTTGTTGGCCACACCTACGAGCAGTACTTC.

This clonotype was observed many times. CDR3 loop: CASSSPDRIIYGYTF. The CDR3 nucleotides are TGTGCCAGCAGCTCCCCGGACAGGATCATCTATGGCTACACCTTC. This chain links TRBV7-2 with TRBJ1-2; 7 nucleotides align to TRBD1. J was trimmed by 4 bases and V by 4 bases; bases with no gene match: 9. The CDR3 length is 15 residues. CDR1 is SGHTA, CDR2 FQGNSA, per germline.

This clonotype was detected many times. V and J are TRBV7-3 and TRBJ2-3; a weak D match, TRBD1 (5 bases). The CDR3 runs 14 residues. CDR1 is SGHTA, CDR2 FQGTGA, per germline. Trimming shortened V by 5 bases and J by 2 bases, and 11 bases separated the two germline ends. CDR3 region: CASSPGQLTDTQYF. The CDR3 DNA reads TGTGCCAGCAGCCCAGGACAACTCACAGATACGCAGTATTTT.

V and J are TRBV25-1 and TRBJ1-2; D perhaps matches TRBD1 (6 bases). The V and J ends lost 6 bases and 8 bases respectively, with 16 bases between them. CDR1 is MGHDK, CDR2 SYGVNS, per germline. The CDR3 runs 13 residues. CDR3 amino acids: CASSLGTYRGYTF. The CDR3 nucleotides read TGTGCCAGCAGCCTCGGGACATACAGAGGCTACACCTTC.

The rearrangement uses TRBV5-1 and TRBJ2-1; 7 nucleotides line up with TRBD2. The CDR3 is 14 amino acids. V lost 6 bases, J lost 7 bases, and 10 bases stayed unmatched. Germline V gives CDR1 SGHRS, CDR2 YFSETQ. The CDR3 reads CASTAGDDGNEQFF. CDR3 coding DNA: TGCGCCAGCACCGCGGGAGACGACGGGAATGAGCAGTTCTTC.

This clonotype has a count of ten or more. V usage is TRBV2 and J usage is TRBJ1-2, with 12 bases matching TRBD1. V lost 8 bases, J lost 6 bases, and 7 bases stayed unmatched. Germline V lookup: CDR1 SNHLY, CDR2 FYNNEI. The CDR3 has 14 residues. The CDR3 region has the DNA TGTGCCAGCTGGGGGGGACAGGGGGCGCATGGCTACACCTTC. It encodes CASWGGQGAHGYTF.

This clonotype has ten or more counts. This rearrangement joins TRBV29-1 to TRBJ2-3, with 10 bases matching TRBD2. V lost 6 bases to trimming and J lost 2 bases; unmatched junction nucleotides: 20. The CDR3 is 19 residues long. Germline CDR1 SQVTM, CDR2 ANQGSEA. In DNA, the CDR3 is TGCAGCGTCGCCTACGGGATAGCGGGGGGACCATTCAACACAGATACGCAGTATTTT. Translation: CSVAYGIAGGPFNTDTQYF.

This clonotype was picked up many times. The rearrangement uses TRBV6-1 and TRBJ1-4, with a weak D call TRBD1 (5 bases). The V gene lost 5 bases and the J gene lost 6 bases, with 19 bases spanning the gap. The CDR3 extends over 16 amino acids. Germline V gives CDR1 MNHNS, CDR2 SASEGT. Here the CDR3 reads CASSYRGERRHEKLFF. The CDR3 bases are TGTGCCAGCAGTTATAGGGGCGAAAGGCGTCATGAAAAACTGTTTTTT.

This clonotype was observed a handful of times. This chain uses TRBV4-3 with TRBJ1-1; D is uncertain. Between the trimmed V and J ends, which lost 1 base and 1 base, there was a span of 7 bases. CDR1 and CDR2 from the germline V gene are LGHNA and YSLEER. The CDR3 spans 14 residues. CDR3 in DNA: TGCGCCAGCAGCCAAGGGTCTGAGAACACTGAAGCTTTCTTT. It codes for CASSQGSENTEAFF.

This clonotype came up a few times. The chain couples TRBV7-9 to TRBJ2-6; D is undetermined. V dropped 5 bases and J dropped 0 bases, with 5 bases sitting between them. The V gene's germline CDR1 is SEHNR and CDR2 FQNEAQ (reference sequence). The CDR3 extends over 14 amino acids. The CDR3 is CASSRNSGANVLTF. Written as DNA, the CDR3 is TGTGCCAGCAGCAGAAACTCTGGGGCCAACGTCCTGACTTTC. The full variable domain, completed using reference TRBV7-9 and TRBJ2-6, is DTGVSQNPRHKITKRGQNVTFRCDPISEHNRLYWYRQTLGQGPEFLTYFQNEAQLEKSRLLSDRFSAERPKGSFSTLEIQRTEQGDSAMYLCASSRNSGANVLTFGAGSRLTVL.

The rearrangement joins TRBV20-1 to TRBJ2-7; 10 positions agree with TRBD2. The length of the CDR3 is 14 residues. Germline CDR1 reads DFQATT; CDR2 reads SNEGSKA (reference sequence). J lost 0 bases, V lost 6 bases, and 5 bases had no gene match. The CDR3 DNA reads TGCAGTGCCTATAGCGGGGGGCTCTCCTACGAGCAGTACGTC. It translates to CSAYSGGLSYEQYV.

There are many counts of this clonotype. This chain uses TRBV5-1 with TRBJ2-1, with TRBD2 identical over 14 bases. The germline V gene has CDR1 SGHRS and CDR2 YFSETQ. V lost 4 bases, J lost 5 bases, and 2 bases stayed unmatched. This CDR3 comprises 15 residues. The CDR3 nucleotides read TGCGCCAGCAGCAAGGGACTAGCGGGGGACAATGAGCAGTTCTTC. It encodes CASSKGLAGDNEQFF.

The genes are TRBV18 and TRBJ1-5; D possibly corresponds to TRBD1 (6 bases). Germline V gene lookup returns CDR1 KGHSH and CDR2 LQKENI. The CDR3 has 16 residues. Trimming took off 0 bases at V and 4 bases at J, with 13 bases between the two ends. The CDR3, as DNA: TGTGCCAGCTCACCACCGGGGGCAGGGACTAATCAGCCCCAGCATTTT. Translation gives CASSPPGAGTNQPQHF.

This clonotype showed up many times. CDR3 sequence reads: CASSQQGGGNQPQHF. The CDR3 DNA is TGTGCCAGCAGCCAGCAGGGCGGGGGCAATCAGCCCCAGCATTTT. The rearrangement joins TRBV7-2 to TRBJ1-5; perhaps TRBD1 as D (5 bases). The CDR3 has 15 amino acids. The germline gives CDR1 SGHTA, CDR2 FQGNSA. With 5 bases removed from V and 2 bases from J, the gap between germline ends came to 13 bases.

This clonotype was picked up many times. The rearrangement links TRBV7-7 to TRBJ2-6; 9 bases agree with TRBD1. Germline V CDR1 and CDR2: SSHAT, FNYEAQ (reference sequence). The CDR3 runs 14 residues. CDR3 nucleotides: TGTGCTAGCGGACAGGGGTATGGGGCCAACGTCCTGACTTTC. This gives the protein CASGQGYGANVLTF.

J is TRBJ2-1 and V is TRBV19; the D gene could be TRBD1 or TRBD2 (5 bases each). The V gene's germline CDR1 is LNHDA and CDR2 SQIVND (reference sequence). The CDR3 has 14 residues. CDR3 in amino acids: CVSSGTVSYNEQFF. CDR3 in DNA: TGTGTCTCCTCTGGGACGGTCTCCTACAATGAGCAGTTCTTC.